This T cell receptor beta chain was sequenced for a study of T cells in tumors after PD-1 blockade. Concerning this clone itself: Its antigen is unidentified.

Germline CDR1 KGHSH, CDR2 LQKENI. Trimming took 0 bases from V and 2 from J, leaving 12 bases between them. The CDR3 runs 16 residues. Tumor or blood genomic DNA was sequenced, with inputs of roughly 550 ng to 6,500 ng. Generated by immunoSEQ multiplex PCR, the TCRdb table keeps only in-frame clones and is missing some. The data contain fewer than 15,000 clones, around 57% of them singletons. Study-wide results and limits: Clonal replacement appeared only between pre- and post-treatment samples. Approximately 41% of tumor TCR clonotypes were also found in blood.

The chain joins TRBV18 to TRBJ2-3; perhaps TRBD1 as D (6 bases). The input for sequencing was tumor tissue, taken before anti-PD-1 treatment. This TCR derives from a human donor with cutaneous squamous cell carcinoma. The CDR3 sequence: CASSPPWTDTTDTQYF. The CDR3 DNA reads TGTGCCAGCTCACCACCCTGGACAGACACCACAGATACGCAGTATTTT.